Listed here are 21 T cell receptor beta chains from one sample, sequenced in a study of T cells in Graves' hyperthyroidism and ophthalmopathy. Amplification of TCR beta CDR3 regions was performed using RNA transcripts as template. TCR CDR3 underwent first-round RT-PCR with the HTBI primer set. TCRdb used MiXCR to reprocess the multiplex PCR reads, holding one entry per CDR3 protein. Here the sample spans about 610,000 distinct CDR3 sequences, 14% to 15% being singletons. The sample comprised blood. All receptors come from a woman aged 40 to 50 with Graves' ophthalmopathy.

This clonotype was picked up many times. The junction departs from the called germline gene at one end, perhaps through a read error. The chain couples TRBV5-1 to TRBJ2-7; TRBD1 matches at 9 bases. The CDR3 spans 14 residues. Germline values: CDR1 SGHRS, CDR2 YFSETQ. The CDR3, as DNA: TGTGCTAGTGGTTTGGGGGACAGGGCCTACGAGCAGTACTTC. It is translated as CASGLGDRAYEQYF.

This clonotype was observed at least ten times. V is TRBV27 and J is TRBJ2-7; the match to TRBD1 covers 8 bases. The CDR3 consists of 14 residues. Germline trimming cut 3 bases from V and 5 bases from J; bases unmatched to any gene: 6. The germline V gene encodes CDR1 MNHEY and CDR2 SMNVEV (reference sequence). The CDR3 reads CASSFNAGGNEQYF. In DNA, the CDR3 is TGTGCCAGCAGTTTTAATGCAGGGGGCAACGAGCAGTACTTC.

The sample holds many counts of this clonotype. The chain employs TRBV2 and TRBJ1-1; possible D gene TRBD1, 6 bases. The CDR3 consists of 15 residues. V was shortened by 6 bases and J by 3 bases, with 17 bases between the two germline ends. Germline V lookup: CDR1 SNHLY, CDR2 FYNNEI. CDR3 loop: CASSVFGGSYTEAFF. As DNA, the CDR3 is TGTGCCAGCAGCGTTTTCGGGGGCTCGTACACTGAAGCTTTCTTT. The whole variable domain, filled in from reference TRBV2 and TRBJ1-1, reads EPEVTQTPSHQVTQMGQEVILRCVPISNHLYFYWYRQILGQKVEFLVSFYNNEISEKSEIFDDQFSVERPDGSNFTLKIRSTKLEDSAMYFCASSVFGGSYTEAFFGQGTRLTVV.

This clonotype was seen a few times. The chain employs TRBV5-5 and TRBJ2-3; the match to TRBD2 covers 8 bases. Germline-derived CDR1 and CDR2 are SGHKS and YYEKEE (reference sequence). The CDR3 is 15 amino acids. J was trimmed by 5 bases and V by 4 bases; bases with no gene match: 9. This CDR3 reads CASSPPGAGEDTQYF. As DNA, the CDR3 is TGTGCCAGCAGCCCCCCGGGAGCGGGAGAAGATACGCAGTATTTT.

This clonotype appeared many times. The genes are TRBV28 and TRBJ1-1; D is undetermined. The germline V and J ends were trimmed by 3 bases and 6 bases, with 14 bases remaining between them. CDR1 and CDR2 from the germline V gene are MDHEN and SYDVKM. This CDR3 spans 14 amino acids. The DNA for the CDR3 is TGTGCCAGCAGTTTGGGGTTGGCGAAACCTGAAGCTTTCTTT. Amino acid sequence: CASSLGLAKPEAFF. Drawing the rest from reference TRBV28 and TRBJ1-1, the complete variable domain is DVKVTQSSRYLVKRTGEKVFLECVQDMDHENMFWYRQDPGLGLRLIYFSYDVKMKEKGDIPEGYSVSREKKERFSLILESASTNQTSMYLCASSLGLAKPEAFFGQGTRLTVV.

This clonotype came up many times. This chain links TRBV28 with TRBJ1-3; TRBD1 matches 7 bases. J was trimmed by 4 bases and V by 7 bases; bases with no gene match: 10. CDR3 length equals 15 residues. Germline V gene sequence: CDR1 MDHEN, CDR2 SYDVKM. In nucleotides, the CDR3 is TGTGCCAGCATCAGGGACAGAGGGAGCGGAAACACCATATATTTT. Protein product: CASIRDRGSGNTIYF.

There are many counts of this clonotype. The rearrangement uses TRBV2 and TRBJ2-5, with 8 bases aligning to TRBD2. The junction had 5 bases not matched to a gene; V was cut back by 7 bases and J by 4 bases. The CDR3 has 13 amino acids. Germline CDR1 is SNHLY and CDR2 is FYNNEI. The CDR3 DNA is TGTGCCAGCACCGGGACTAGGCTAGAGACCCAGTACTTC. Amino acids: CASTGTRLETQYF.

V gene TRBV16 combines with J gene TRBJ1-2; 8 bases match TRBD1. Germline lookup yields CDR1 KGHSY and CDR2 FQNENV. The CDR3 loop spans 15 amino acids. V lost 1 base, J lost 4 bases, and 5 bases stayed unmatched. The CDR3 is CASSQLPGQAYGYTF. Here the CDR3 DNA reads TGTGCCAGCAGCCAATTACCGGGACAGGCCTATGGCTACACCTTC.

This clonotype was observed at least ten times. The chain combines TRBV29-1 with TRBJ1-1; D is ambiguous. CDR3 length: 13 residues. CDR1 and CDR2 (germline): SQVTM, ANQGSEA. V lost 5 bases and J 0 bases, leaving 10 bases between the germline ends. The CDR3 protein is CSVSTNLNTEAFF. In nucleotides, the CDR3 is TGCAGCGTTTCGACAAACCTGAACACTGAAGCTTTCTTT.

CDR3 coding DNA: TGTGCCAGCAAAACTAGCGGGAGAGGACAAGAGACCCAGTACTTC. Translated: CASKTSGRGQETQYF. The chain has TRBV6-1 and TRBJ2-5, with TRBD2 identical over 11 bases. The V gene's germline CDR1 is MNHNS and CDR2 SASEGT. The junction had 6 bases not matched to a gene; V was cut back by 7 bases and J by 2 bases. The length of the CDR3 is 15 residues.

This clonotype was recorded at least ten times. This chain joins TRBV20-1 and TRBJ2-5; 9 bases are shared with TRBD1. CDR3 size: 14 residues. CDR1 and CDR2 (germline): DFQATT, SNEGSKA (reference sequence). V gave up 5 bases and J gave up 9 bases; unmatched junction bases: 13. This chain's CDR3 is CSALRTGEPGAQYF. Written as DNA, the CDR3 is TGCAGTGCTCTTAGGACAGGGGAGCCCGGGGCCCAGTACTTC.

Many counts were recorded for this clonotype. V and J are TRBV7-2 and TRBJ2-5, with TRBD2 matching over 11 bases. The junction had 6 bases not matched to a gene; V was cut back by 5 bases and J by 4 bases. Germline V gene lookup returns CDR1 SGHTA and CDR2 FQGNSA. CDR3 length: 15 residues. DNA of the CDR3: TGTGCCAGCAGCAGACCGACTAGCGGGACAGAGACCCAGTACTTC. It yields the protein CASSRPTSGTETQYF. The full variable domain, rest sourced from reference TRBV7-2 and TRBJ2-5, is GAGVSQSPSNKVTEKGKDVELRCDPISGHTALYWYRQSLGQGLEFLIYFQGNSAPDKSGLPSDRFSAERTGGSVSTLTIQRTQQEDSAVYLCASSRPTSGTETQYFGPGTRLLVL.

The J gene is TRBJ2-7, the V gene TRBV28; TRBD1 agrees at 7 bases. The trim removed 6 bases at V and 5 bases at J, leaving 4 bases unmatched. This CDR3 has 12 residues. Looked up from germline, CDR1 is MDHEN and CDR2 is SYDVKM. CDR3 in amino acids: CASRAGGHEQYF. CDR3 coding DNA: TGTGCCAGCAGGGCAGGGGGACACGAGCAGTACTTC.

This clonotype was seen many times. The chain couples TRBV5-1 to TRBJ2-7, with 8 bases aligning to TRBD1. V dropped 4 bases and J dropped 5; count of bases not matched to a gene: 8. Germline V lookup: CDR1 SGHRS, CDR2 YFSETQ. The CDR3 is made up of 14 amino acids. The CDR3 DNA reads as TGCGCCAGCAGCGACGGACAGGGTAGAGACGAGCAGTACTTC. The encoded protein is CASSDGQGRDEQYF.

Ten or more counts support this clonotype. CDR3 residues: CASSLQFQETQYF. The CDR3 coding sequence is TGTGCCAGCAGTTTACAGTTCCAAGAGACCCAGTACTTC. The chain recombines TRBV28 with TRBJ2-5; D not certain. Germline V gives CDR1 MDHEN, CDR2 SYDVKM. CDR3 length equals 13 residues. V gave up 2 bases and J gave up 1 base, with 5 bases separating them.

At least ten counts were recorded for this clonotype. The gene calls are TRBV11-1 and TRBJ1-2; the match to TRBD1 covers 8 bases. This CDR3 spans 15 amino acids. The junction had 9 bases not matched to a gene; V was cut back by 4 bases and J by 5 bases. Germline V gene data show CDR1 as SGHAT and CDR2 as FQDESV (reference sequence). The CDR3 nucleotides read TGTGCCAGCAGCTCAGATTCGACAGGGGATTATGGCTACACCTTC. Its translation: CASSSDSTGDYGYTF.

This clonotype occurred many times. V gene TRBV20-1 combines with J gene TRBJ2-7, with 8 bases matching TRBD2. This CDR3 spans 12 amino acids. J lost 2 bases, V lost 3 bases, and 0 bases had no gene match. Germline CDR1 is DFQATT and CDR2 is SNEGSKA (reference sequence). CDR3 DNA: TGCAGTGCTAGGACTAGCGCCTACGAGCAGTACTTC. Amino acids: CSARTSAYEQYF.

This clonotype was counted only a few times. The rearrangement links TRBV6-2 or TRBV6-3 to TRBJ2-7; 9 nucleotides align to TRBD1. Germline values: CDR1 MNHEY, CDR2 SVGEGT. The CDR3 contains 13 residues. The V gene end was trimmed by 8 bases and the J gene end by 9 bases; junction bases not matched to a gene: 11. CDR3 residues: CASRGDRVSAQYF. CDR3 bases: TGTGCCAGCCGAGGGGACAGGGTCTCGGCGCAGTACTTC.

This clonotype was seen a handful of times. The rearrangement joins TRBV6-1 to TRBJ1-1; maybe TRBD1 (5 bases). CDR1 MNHNS and CDR2 SASEGT come from the germline V gene. Trimming removed 4 bases at V and 11 bases at J, with 17 bases between. The CDR3 has 13 residues. CDR3 in DNA: TGTGCCAGCAGTGTGCAGGGCCATGGTTGGGCTTTCTTT. It codes for CASSVQGHGWAFF.

This clonotype was observed many times. This chain connects TRBV12-3 or TRBV12-4 to TRBJ2-7, with 10 bases that match TRBD1. J gave up 5 bases and V 7 bases, and 5 bases lay outside the gene matches. This CDR3 is 13 amino acids long. This CDR3 is CASNWDRGHEQYF. The CDR3 bases are TGTGCCAGCAACTGGGACAGGGGCCACGAGCAGTACTTC.

The rearrangement uses TRBV12-3 or TRBV12-4 and TRBJ2-7, with no clear D. The CDR3 spans 13 residues. V lost 3 bases to trimming and J lost 5 bases, with 11 bases between them. The CDR3 sequence: CASSFGRWHEQYF. The DNA of the CDR3 is TGTGCCAGCAGTTTTGGCAGGTGGCACGAGCAGTACTTC.